The rows below give T cell receptor beta chains drawn from one sample of a study of blood T cell repertoires in COVID-19. The protocol was immunoSEQ multiplex PCR, while the TCRdb copy is restricted to in-frame clones and leaves out a portion. Counted here are roughly 200,000 clones, 84% occurring once; the ten biggest clones make up less than 6.5%. The sequencing input was peripheral blood. Receptors were obtained from an older woman with active or convalescent COVID-19. Both conserved end residues are part of each CDR3. A D gene is named only where the DNA matches it firmly.

V	D	J	CDR3	DNA
TRBV5-1	.	TRBJ2-3	CASTLDSSTDTQYF	TGCGCCAGCACCCTCGACTCTTCTACAGATACGCAGTATTTT
TRBV5-1	TRBD1	TRBJ2-2	CASSPPGQRNTGELFF	TGCGCCAGCAGCCCACCGGGACAGCGGAACACCGGGGAGCTGTTTTTT
TRBV28	TRBD1	TRBJ1-6	CASSPSTGVGSPLHF	TGTGCCAGCAGTCCATCAACAGGGGTGGGTTCACCCCTCCACTTT
TRBV21-1	.	TRBJ1-5	CASSKALVGRGRGKAKNQPQHF	TGTGCCAGCAGCAAAGCGCTAGTGGGCAGGGGAAGGGGAAAAGCAAAAAATCAGCCCCAGCATTTT
TRBV18	.	TRBJ1-1	CASSPTTIPASGMDTEAFF	TGTGCCAGCTCACCTACGACCATCCCGGCGTCGGGGATGGACACTGAAGCTTTCTTT
TRBV5-1	TRBD1	TRBJ2-6	CASSLGDSPWRANVLTF	TGCGCCAGCAGCTTGGGGGACAGTCCCTGGAGGGCCAACGTCCTGACTTTC
TRBV2	TRBD1	TRBJ2-7	CASQTQGTGYEQYF	TGTGCCAGCCAGACTCAAGGGACAGGCTACGAGCAGTACTTC
TRBV6-6	TRBD2	TRBJ2-1	CASGPGGRDNEQFF	TGTGCCAGCGGGCCTGGCGGGAGAGACAATGAGCAGTTCTTC
TRBV3-1/TRBV3-2	TRBD2	TRBJ2-5	CASSQGAGVETQYF	TGTGCCAGCAGCCAAGGAGCGGGGGTGGAGACCCAGTACTTC
TRBV18	.	TRBJ2-7	CASSPARNEQYF	TGTGCCAGCTCACCAGCGAGAAACGAGCAGTACTTC